The 15 T cell receptor beta chains below come from one sample, sequenced in a study of control samples from healthy donors and cancer patients (dated by TCRdb to 2018 to 2021). The library was made by the immunoSEQ multiplex PCR assay. Not all clones reach the TCRdb copy of this immuneACCESS table, which keeps in-frame sequences only. Checked studies attribute under half of the gap to unresolved V genes and leave the rest unexplained. For this sample the table gives some 130,000 clones, of which 75% to 95% were detected only once. The ten top clones hold 2% to 2.5% of the sample. Sequenced sample: blood. These TCRs come from a young man in good health.

The gene calls are TRBV29-1 and TRBJ1-4; maybe TRBD1 (5 bases). Trimming shortened V by 7 bases and J by 5 bases, and 11 bases separated the two germline ends. The germline CDR1 and CDR2 sequences are SQVTM and ANQGSEA. CDR3 length: 12 amino acids. CDR3 nucleotide sequence: TGCAGCGCCCGCGGGGGGAATGAAAAACTGTTTTTT. This translates into CSARGGNEKLFF.

This chain connects TRBV29-1 to TRBJ2-5; no clear D. The CDR3 has 12 amino acids. Trimming took 5 bases from V and 1 from J, leaving 8 bases between them. Germline CDR1 and CDR2: SQVTM and ANQGSEA. The CDR3 here is CSVYYRQETQYF. The CDR3, as DNA: TGCAGCGTTTACTACCGCCAAGAGACCCAGTACTTC.

This chain uses TRBV3-1 (or the pseudogene TRBV3-2) with TRBJ1-1; D perhaps matches TRBD1 (5 bases). The germline V and J ends were trimmed by 1 base and 5 bases, with 11 bases remaining between them. Germline V gives CDR1 LGHDT, CDR2 YNNKEL (reference sequence). The CDR3 spans 14 residues. The CDR3 region has the DNA TGTGCCAGCAGCCAAGGCGGACACACTACTGAAGCTTTCTTT. Amino acid sequence: CASSQGGHTTEAFF.

The rearrangement uses TRBV2 and TRBJ2-5; D remains unclear. V lost 3 bases to trimming and J lost 4 bases, with 6 bases between them. Germline assignment: CDR1 SNHLY and CDR2 FYNNEI. The CDR3 contains 12 residues. The CDR3 spells CASSERTETQYF. For the CDR3, the DNA is TGTGCCAGCAGTGAGAGGACAGAGACCCAGTACTTC.

The chain combines TRBV6-5 with TRBJ2-3; TRBD2 agrees at 13 bases. From germline, CDR1 is MNHEY and CDR2 SVGAGI. After removal of 7 bases from V and 7 bases from J, the junction contained 8 bases not matched to a gene. The CDR3 runs to 15 residues. The CDR3 is CASTRSLAGGNTQYF. CDR3 bases: TGTGCCAGCACCCGCTCACTAGCGGGGGGGAATACGCAGTATTTT.

This chain connects TRBV7-9 to TRBJ2-1; possibly TRBD2 for D (6 bases). V lost 5 bases and J 10 bases, leaving 27 bases between the germline ends. This CDR3 is 17 amino acids long. The germline gives CDR1 SEHNR, CDR2 FQNEAQ (reference sequence). The CDR3 protein is CASSPVSGVVVLSEQFF. The DNA for the CDR3 is TGTGCCAGCAGCCCTGTCTCGGGGGTCGTTGTATTATCGGAGCAGTTCTTC.

The rearrangement links TRBV5-8 to TRBJ1-1; the D gene is possibly TRBD1 (6 bases). Trimming stripped 4 bases from V and 5 bases from J, with 15 bases between. CDR1 and CDR2 from the germline V gene are SGHTS and YDEGEE. The CDR3 spans 14 residues. The CDR3 protein is CASSAPTGGTEAFF. The CDR3 bases are TGTGCCAGCAGCGCCCCGACAGGTGGTACTGAAGCTTTCTTT.

CDR3 sequence: CASNGGGQRWYEQYV. CDR3 nucleotide sequence: TGTGCCAGCAACGGAGGCGGACAGCGGTGGTACGAGCAGTACGTC. This chain links TRBV21-1 with TRBJ2-7; the DNA was not compared with TRBD1, the D call given in the table. TRBV21-1 is labeled a pseudogene. CDR3 length: 15 residues.

The CDR3 coding sequence is TGTGCCTGCTCTCGGGCGTCACAAGAGACCCAGTACTTC. Translation gives CACSRASQETQYF. This chain connects TRBV2 to TRBJ2-5, with unresolved D. Trimming took 11 bases from V and 2 from J, leaving 15 bases between them. Per the germline V gene, CDR1 is SNHLY and CDR2 is FYNNEI. The CDR3 runs to 13 residues.

The genes are TRBV30 and TRBJ1-1; unclear D gene. The germline gives CDR1 GTSNPN, CDR2 SVGIG (reference sequence). Trimming cost V 0 bases and J 6 bases, with 8 bases left between them. The CDR3 totals 12 residues. CDR3 coding DNA: TGTGCCTGGAGTGTACTCGGCCCTGAAGCTTTCTTT. As protein: CAWSVLGPEAFF.

The DNA for the CDR3 is TGTGCCAGCAGTGAGTCGGGCGGCTACACCTTC. The encoded protein is CASSESGGYTF. This chain uses TRBV2 with TRBJ1-2; D is undetermined. Trimming left V 3 bases short and J 8 bases short, with 7 bases between. This CDR3 spans 11 amino acids. CDR1 and CDR2 (germline): SNHLY, FYNNEI.

V is TRBV24-1 and J is TRBJ2-2; TRBD1 matches at 8 bases. The CDR3 consists of 14 residues. Germline V CDR1 and CDR2: KGHDR, SFDVKD. With 10 bases clipped from V and 2 bases from J, the junction kept 5 bases outside the gene matches. The CDR3 loop is CATKGQANTGELFF. CDR3 DNA: TGTGCCACGAAGGGACAGGCTAACACCGGGGAGCTGTTTTTT.

The chain employs TRBV2 and TRBJ1-3; D possibly corresponds to TRBD1 (5 bases). The CDR3 is 16 residues long. The V gene lost 6 bases and the J gene lost 2 bases, with 17 bases spanning the gap. Germline V lookup: CDR1 SNHLY, CDR2 FYNNEI. CDR3 DNA sequence: TGTGCCAGCAGGGAGAGGAGGGACGTGGCTGGAAACACCATATATTTT. Residues: CASRERRDVAGNTIYF.

V and J are TRBV6-5 and TRBJ1-3; D is undetermined. CDR1 MNHEY and CDR2 SVGAGI come from the germline V gene. The CDR3 spans 14 residues. V was trimmed by 8 bases and J by 3 bases, leaving 14 bases between them. The CDR3 reads CASGIGQRGNTIYF. The CDR3 DNA reads as TGTGCCAGCGGTATCGGGCAACGTGGAAACACCATATATTTT.

The chain is built from TRBV3-1 (or the pseudogene TRBV3-2) and TRBJ2-7, with D unclear. V lost 5 bases and J 4 bases, leaving 18 bases between the germline ends. The CDR3 covers 15 residues. Germline CDR1 is LGHDT and CDR2 is YNNKEL (reference sequence). CDR3 in amino acids: CASSASPGPAYEQYF. CDR3 in DNA: TGTGCCAGCAGCGCGAGCCCTGGACCGGCTTACGAGCAGTACTTC.